Following are 13 T cell receptor beta chains from one sample sequenced in a study of shared clonotypes between healthy human individuals. The assay was immunoSEQ multiplex PCR, and TCRdb's table has in-frame clones only and misses some. The sample comprises around 1.6 million clones, 95% to 99% of which are singletons, and roughly 0.4% rests with the top ten. The sample consisted of naive CD4+ T cells sorted from blood. Specified subset: CD45RA+ positively selected. The origin of the receptors is a man aged 25-40 years in good health.

Regarding this clone: At the DNA level, this CDR3 is encoded by other sequences in the same sample as well. V gene TRBV7-9 combines with J gene TRBJ2-5, with TRBD1 matching 8 bases. V gave up 1 base and J gave up 5 bases; unmatched junction bases: 0. The CDR3 loop spans 13 amino acids. The germline CDR1 and CDR2 sequences are SEHNR and FQNEAQ (reference sequence). Written as DNA, the CDR3 is TGTGCCAGCAGCTTAGACAGGGGGGAGACCCAGTACTTC. Protein sequence: CASSLDRGETQYF.

V gene TRBV5-1 combines with J gene TRBJ1-1; 7 bases match TRBD1. CDR1 SGHRS and CDR2 YFSETQ come from the germline V gene. V trimming: 4 bases; J trimming: 4 bases; junction bases outside the gene matches: 7. The length of the CDR3 is 14 residues. The CDR3 region is CASSRTGGTTEAFF. For the CDR3, the DNA is TGCGCCAGCAGCCGGACAGGTGGGACCACTGAAGCTTTCTTT.

The rearrangement uses TRBV6-5 and TRBJ1-1; D ambiguous. The CDR3 loop spans 13 amino acids. Trimming took off 0 bases at V and 5 bases at J, with 7 bases between the two ends. Germline lookup yields CDR1 MNHEY and CDR2 SVGAGI. DNA for the CDR3: TGTGCCAGCAGTTACTCAGTGGGAACTGAAGCTTTCTTT. Amino acids: CASSYSVGTEAFF.

The chain employs TRBV6-5 and TRBJ1-2; D remains ambiguous. V shed 5 bases and J shed 1 base, with 11 bases lying between them. Germline loops: CDR1 MNHEY, CDR2 SVGAGI. The CDR3 spans 14 residues. The CDR3 region has the DNA TGTGCCAGCAGTCGAGGACGGATTAACTATGGCTACACCTTC. Its translation is CASSRGRINYGYTF.

This clone has a single count. CDR3 nucleotide sequence: TGTGCCAGCAGTTCCCCCGGGAAATCCTACGAGCAGTACTTC. Encoded protein: CASSSPGKSYEQYF. The chain joins TRBV28 to TRBJ2-7; tentative D call: TRBD2 (5 bases). The V gene's germline CDR1 is MDHEN and CDR2 SYDVKM. This CDR3 contains 14 residues. V dropped 4 bases and J dropped 1 base, with 11 bases sitting between them. Variable domain in full (rest from reference TRBV28 and TRBJ2-7): DVKVTQSSRYLVKRTGEKVFLECVQDMDHENMFWYRQDPGLGLRLIYFSYDVKMKEKGDIPEGYSVSREKKERFSLILESASTNQTSMYLCASSSPGKSYEQYFGPGTRLTVT.

The gene calls are TRBV29-1 and TRBJ2-5; 7 bases map to TRBD2. CDR1 is SQVTM, CDR2 ANQGSEA, per germline. The CDR3 is 12 amino acids. The V segment lost 7 bases and the J segment 1 base; nucleotides outside the gene matches: 3. As DNA, the CDR3 is TGCAGCGGCGCTAGCGGCCAAGAGACCCAGTACTTC. Amino acids: CSGASGQETQYF.

V is TRBV28 and J is TRBJ2-3; D call uncertain. The CDR3 has 17 amino acids. Germline V lookup: CDR1 MDHEN, CDR2 SYDVKM. Trimming stripped 0 bases from V and 0 bases from J, with 13 bases between. The CDR3 protein is CASSLWWISSSTDTQYF. For the CDR3, the DNA is TGTGCCAGCAGTTTATGGTGGATTTCCTCTAGCACAGATACGCAGTATTTT.

This clone was recorded only once. This chain joins TRBV29-1 and TRBJ2-7; 11 nucleotides agree with TRBD1. Germline lookup yields CDR1 SQVTM and CDR2 ANQGSEA. This CDR3 spans 12 amino acids. J was trimmed by 6 bases and V by 7 bases; bases with no gene match: 5. The CDR3 DNA reads TGCAGCGCCGGACAGGGGGCGGCCGAGCAGTACTTC. Translated, it gives CSAGQGAAEQYF.

The chain joins TRBV5-1 to TRBJ2-7; TRBD2 aligns across 8 bases. This CDR3 is built from 15 residues. Germline CDR1 reads SGHRS; CDR2 reads YFSETQ. V lost 4 bases, J lost 0 bases, and 6 bases stayed unmatched. CDR3 loop: CASSLRGASSYEQYF. CDR3 DNA sequence: TGCGCCAGCAGCCTGCGGGGGGCAAGCTCCTACGAGCAGTACTTC.

The chain links TRBV5-1 to TRBJ1-2; D is uncertain. Trimming pared 0 bases from V and 8 bases from J, leaving 8 bases between. The CDR3 runs to 12 residues. Germline V gene sequence: CDR1 SGHRS, CDR2 YFSETQ. CDR3 DNA: TGCGCCAGCAGCTTGGATCCAGGCGGCTACACCTTC. It translates to CASSLDPGGYTF.

A note on this clone: This specimen includes other DNA sequences encoding the same CDR3. V usage is TRBV6-1 and J usage is TRBJ1-5; the D gene is possibly TRBD1 (5 bases). The ends were cut back, 9 bases at V and 2 bases at J, with 11 bases in the middle. Germline V lookup: CDR1 MNHNS, CDR2 SASEGT. The CDR3 spans 13 residues. CDR3 sequence reads: CASSLQGNQPQHF. CDR3 coding DNA: TGTGCCAGTAGCCTACAGGGCAATCAGCCCCAGCATTTT.

J is TRBJ1-4 and V is TRBV28, with 9 bases identical to TRBD1. The CDR3 covers 15 residues. V shed 6 bases and J 5 bases; nucleotides not matched to a gene: 7. From germline, CDR1 is MDHEN and CDR2 SYDVKM. CDR3: CASREGQGWNEKLFF. For the CDR3, the DNA is TGTGCCAGCAGAGAAGGACAGGGGTGGAATGAAAAACTGTTTTTT.

As regards this clone: An end of the junction differs from the germline gene, which may be a read error. V is TRBV2 and J is TRBJ2-7, with no clear D. Germline loops: CDR1 SNHLY, CDR2 FYNNEI. This CDR3 comprises 10 residues. The CDR3 DNA is TGTGCCACCTCAGTGGGTACGGCGTGCTTC. Its translation: CATSVGTACF.